Listed below are T cell receptor beta chains from one sample, sequenced in a study of cytomegalovirus exposure and HLA in healthy donors. Clones were sequenced by immunoSEQ multiplex PCR, and TCRdb holds only the in-frame ones, with some missing. The data contain 150,000 to 200,000 clones, over 65% of them singletons. Sequencing input: PBMCs. The receptors were gathered from a man aged 40-49 years in good health and CMV-seropositive. CDR3s include the opening cysteine and the closing phenylalanine or tryptophan. D genes are given only for firm matches. Clone size is stated in some rows and not others, as once, few, many or a class when expanded.

TRBV2	TRBJ1-6	.	.	TGTGCCAGCACCGAGGAGGGGCTGGGTTCACCCCTCCACTTT	CASTEEGLGSPLHF
TRBV7-9	TRBJ2-1	.	TRBD1	TGTGCCAGCAGCTTCCGGGGGGACAGGGTCTACAATGAGCAGTTCTTC	CASSFRGDRVYNEQFF
TRBV4-3	TRBJ2-2	.	TRBD2	TGCGCCAGCAGCCTCGGGGGGGGCCGGACCGTCGGGGAGCTGTTTTTT	CASSLGGGRTVGELFF
TRBV7-2	TRBJ1-6	.	TRBD1	TGTGCCAGCAGCCTGGACAGGGCCTCCTATAATTCACCCCTCCACTTT	CASSLDRASYNSPLHF
TRBV7-2	TRBJ2-7	.	TRBD2	TGTGCCAGCAGCTTAAGTGCTAGCGGGGGAACCTACGAGCAGTACTTC	CASSLSASGGTYEQYF
TRBV27	TRBJ2-7	.	.	TGTGCCAGCAGTTTCCGGACAGACTCCTACGAGCAGTACTTC	CASSFRTDSYEQYF
TRBV25-1	TRBJ1-6	.	TRBD1	TGTGCCAGCAGTACAGGGGGGGATTCACCCCTCCACTTT	CASSTGGDSPLHF
TRBV5-5	TRBJ1-1	few	.	TGTGCCAGCAGCTTTGACCCGGGCACTGAAGCTTTCTTT	CASSFDPGTEAFF
TRBV6-5	TRBJ1-2	.	.	TGTGCCAGCAGCCAAGGTCTGCTCGCGGATGGCTACACCTTC	CASSQGLLADGYTF
TRBV7-9	TRBJ2-7	.	TRBD2	TGTGCCAGCAGCCCAAGGACTAGCGGGTATTCCTACGAGCAGTACTTC	CASSPRTSGYSYEQYF
TRBV5-6	TRBJ1-5	.	.	TGTGCCAGCAGCCCCAACCGGGGGGTAGGTAGCAATCAGCCCCAGCATTTT	CASSPNRGVGSNQPQHF
TRBV7-2	TRBJ2-1	.	TRBD2	TGTGCCAGCAGCCCAACTAGCGGCTCCTACAATGAGCAGTTCTTC	CASSPTSGSYNEQFF
TRBV6-6	TRBJ2-5	.	.	TGTGCCAGCAGTTCCAGGGACTTGGCAGAGACCCAGTACTTC	CASSSRDLAETQYF
TRBV2	TRBJ2-5	.	.	TGTGCCAGCAGCCCTCCTCCCGGGGGTCAAGAGACCCAGTACTTC	CASSPPPGGQETQYF
TRBV27	TRBJ2-1	few	.	TGTGCCAGCAGTTACTTCACAGGCAATGAGCAGTTCTTC	CASSYFTGNEQFF
TRBV4-3	TRBJ1-6	.	.	TGCGCCAGCAGCCAAATTACAGGGAATTCACCCCTCCACTTT	CASSQITGNSPLHF
TRBV2	TRBJ1-2	once	TRBD1	TGTGCCAGCAGTGAAGGAGGTTCAGGGGGCCATGGCTACACCTTC	CASSEGGSGGHGYTF